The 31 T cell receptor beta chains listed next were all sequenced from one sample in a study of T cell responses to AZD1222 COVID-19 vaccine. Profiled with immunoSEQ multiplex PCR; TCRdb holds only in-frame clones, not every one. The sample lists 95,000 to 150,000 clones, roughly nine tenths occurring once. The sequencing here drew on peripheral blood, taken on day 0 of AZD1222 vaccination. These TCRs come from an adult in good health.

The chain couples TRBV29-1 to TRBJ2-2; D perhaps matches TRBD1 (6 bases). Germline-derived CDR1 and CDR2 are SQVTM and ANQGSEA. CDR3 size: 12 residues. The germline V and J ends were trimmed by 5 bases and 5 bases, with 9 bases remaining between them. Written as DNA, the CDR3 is TGCAGCGTTACTGGGACAACCGGGGAGCTGTTTTTT. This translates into CSVTGTTGELFF.

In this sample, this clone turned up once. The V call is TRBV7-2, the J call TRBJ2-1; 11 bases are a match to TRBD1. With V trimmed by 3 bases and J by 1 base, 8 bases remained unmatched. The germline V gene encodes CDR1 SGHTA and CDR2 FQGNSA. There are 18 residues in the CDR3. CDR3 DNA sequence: TGTGCCAGCAGCTTCCGGGACAGGGGGTTGGGATCCTACAATGAGCAGTTCTTC. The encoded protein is CASSFRDRGLGSYNEQFF.

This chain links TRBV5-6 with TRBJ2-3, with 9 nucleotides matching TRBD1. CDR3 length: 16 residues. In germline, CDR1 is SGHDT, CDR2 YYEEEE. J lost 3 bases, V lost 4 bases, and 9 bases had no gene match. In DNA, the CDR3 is TGTGCCAGCAGCGAACGCCGGGACAGGGTTACAGATACGCAGTATTTT. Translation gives CASSERRDRVTDTQYF.

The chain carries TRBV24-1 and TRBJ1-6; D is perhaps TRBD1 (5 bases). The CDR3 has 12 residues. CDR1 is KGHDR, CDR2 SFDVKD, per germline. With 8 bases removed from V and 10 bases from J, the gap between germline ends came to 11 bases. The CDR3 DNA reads TGTGCCACCAACAGGATAGGCTCACCCCTCCACTTT. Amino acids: CATNRIGSPLHF.

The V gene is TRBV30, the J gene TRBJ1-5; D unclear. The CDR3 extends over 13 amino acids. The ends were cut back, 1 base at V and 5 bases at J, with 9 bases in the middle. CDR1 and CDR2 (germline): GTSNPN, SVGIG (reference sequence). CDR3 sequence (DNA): TGTGCCTGGAGTGAACAAACCGATCAGCCCCAGCATTTT. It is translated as CAWSEQTDQPQHF.

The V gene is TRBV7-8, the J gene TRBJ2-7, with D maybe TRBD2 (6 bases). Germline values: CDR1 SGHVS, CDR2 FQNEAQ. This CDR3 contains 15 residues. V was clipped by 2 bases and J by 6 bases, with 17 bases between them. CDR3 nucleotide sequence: TGTGCCAGCAGCTTAAATAGGGGAGGATCGGTCGAGCAGTACTTC. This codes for CASSLNRGGSVEQYF.

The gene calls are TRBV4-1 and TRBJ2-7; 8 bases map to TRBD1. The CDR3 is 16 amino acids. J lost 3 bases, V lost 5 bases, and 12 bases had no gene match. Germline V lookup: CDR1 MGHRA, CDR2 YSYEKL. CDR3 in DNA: TGCGCCAGCAGCTCCCCCGTTCAGGGGGCGGTCTACGAGCAGTACTTC. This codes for CASSSPVQGAVYEQYF.

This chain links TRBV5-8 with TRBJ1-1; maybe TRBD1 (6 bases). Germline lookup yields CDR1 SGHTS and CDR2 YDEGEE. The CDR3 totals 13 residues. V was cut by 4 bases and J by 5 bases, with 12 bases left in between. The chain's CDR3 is CASSTVGGTEAFF. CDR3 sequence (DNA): TGTGCCAGCAGCACGGTAGGGGGGACTGAAGCTTTCTTT.

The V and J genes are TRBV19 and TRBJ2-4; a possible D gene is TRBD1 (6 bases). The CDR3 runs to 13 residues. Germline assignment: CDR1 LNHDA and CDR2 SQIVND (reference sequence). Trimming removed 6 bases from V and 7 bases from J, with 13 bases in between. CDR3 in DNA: TGTGCCAGTAGCCAGGGGCGCGGGAACATTCAGTACTTC. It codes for CASSQGRGNIQYF. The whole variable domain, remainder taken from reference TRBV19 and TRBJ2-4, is DGGITQSPKYLFRKEGQNVTLSCEQNLNHDAMYWYRQDPGQGLRLIYYSQIVNDFQKGDIAEGYSVSREKKESFPLTVTSAQKNPTAFYLCASSQGRGNIQYFGAGTRLSVL.

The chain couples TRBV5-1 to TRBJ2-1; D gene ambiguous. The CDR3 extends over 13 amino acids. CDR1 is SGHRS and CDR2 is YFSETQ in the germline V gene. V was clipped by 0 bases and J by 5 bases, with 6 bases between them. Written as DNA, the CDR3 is TGCGCCAGCAGCTTGGGGTCAAACAATGAGCAGTTCTTC. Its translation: CASSLGSNNEQFF. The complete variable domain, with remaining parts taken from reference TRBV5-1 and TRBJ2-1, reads KAGVTQTPRYLIKTRGQQVTLSCSPISGHRSVSWYQQTPGQGLQFLFEYFSETQRNKGNFPGRFSGRQFSNSRSEMNVSTLELGDSALYLCASSLGSNNEQFFGPGTRLTVL.

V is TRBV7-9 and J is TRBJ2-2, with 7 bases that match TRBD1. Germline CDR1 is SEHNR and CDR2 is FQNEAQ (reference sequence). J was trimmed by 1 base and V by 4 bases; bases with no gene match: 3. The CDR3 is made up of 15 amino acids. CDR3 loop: CASSWGTENTGELFF. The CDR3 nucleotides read TGTGCCAGCAGCTGGGGGACAGAGAACACCGGGGAGCTGTTTTTT.

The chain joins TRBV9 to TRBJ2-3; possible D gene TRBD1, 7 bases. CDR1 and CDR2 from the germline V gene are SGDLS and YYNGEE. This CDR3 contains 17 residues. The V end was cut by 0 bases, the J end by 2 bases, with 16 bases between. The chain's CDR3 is CASSVDRQGLYTDTQYF. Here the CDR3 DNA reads TGTGCCAGCAGCGTAGACCGACAGGGACTTTACACAGATACGCAGTATTTT. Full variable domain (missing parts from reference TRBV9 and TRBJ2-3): DSGVTQTPKHLITATGQRVTLRCSPRSGDLSVYWYQQSLDQGLQFLIQYYNGEERAKGNILERFSAQQFPDLHSELNLSSLELGDSALYFCASSVDRQGLYTDTQYFGPGTRLTVL.

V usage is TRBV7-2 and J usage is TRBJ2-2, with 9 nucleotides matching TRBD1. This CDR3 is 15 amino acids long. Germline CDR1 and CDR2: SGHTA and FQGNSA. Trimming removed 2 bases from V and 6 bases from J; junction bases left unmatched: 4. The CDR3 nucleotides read TGTGCCAGCAGCTTAAGGGGACAGGGACCCGGGGAGCTGTTTTTT. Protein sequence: CASSLRGQGPGELFF.

The CDR3 DNA reads as TGTGCCAGCAGCTTAGATTGGCTAGCGGGGGCCTACAATGAGCAGTTCTTC. Residues: CASSLDWLAGAYNEQFF. This chain connects TRBV7-9 to TRBJ2-1, with 10 bases matching TRBD2. Germline trimming cut 1 base from V and 2 bases from J; bases unmatched to any gene: 5. From germline, CDR1 is SEHNR and CDR2 FQNEAQ (reference sequence). The CDR3 is 17 residues long.

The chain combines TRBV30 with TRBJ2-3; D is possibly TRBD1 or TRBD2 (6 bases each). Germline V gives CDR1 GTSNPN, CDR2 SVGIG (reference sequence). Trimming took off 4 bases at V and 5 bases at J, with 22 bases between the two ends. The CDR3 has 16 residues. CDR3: CAWTRAPGAVGDTQYF. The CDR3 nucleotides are TGTGCCTGGACCCGGGCCCCGGGGGCCGTGGGAGATACGCAGTATTTT. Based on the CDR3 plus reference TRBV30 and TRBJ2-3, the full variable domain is SQTIHQWPATLVQPVGSPLSLECTVEGTSNPNLYWYRQAAGRGLQLLFYSVGIGQISSEVPQNLSASRPQDRQFILSSKKLLLSDSGFYLCAWTRAPGAVGDTQYFGPGTRLTVL.

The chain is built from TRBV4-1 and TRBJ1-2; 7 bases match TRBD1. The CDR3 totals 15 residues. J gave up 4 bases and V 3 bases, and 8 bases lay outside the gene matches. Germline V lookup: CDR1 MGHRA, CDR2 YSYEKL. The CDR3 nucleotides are TGCGCCAGCAGCCACTCTCGACAGGGTGGCTATGGCTACACCTTC. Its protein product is CASSHSRQGGYGYTF.

Here the CDR3 reads CASSTDRGGNTIYF. As DNA, the CDR3 is TGTGCCAGCAGCACGGACAGGGGAGGAAACACCATATATTTT. This rearrangement joins TRBV5-5 to TRBJ1-3; 9 bases match TRBD1. Germline V gene sequence: CDR1 SGHKS, CDR2 YYEKEE (reference sequence). The CDR3 is 14 residues long. Trimming took 4 bases from V and 4 from J; bases not matched to a gene: 3.

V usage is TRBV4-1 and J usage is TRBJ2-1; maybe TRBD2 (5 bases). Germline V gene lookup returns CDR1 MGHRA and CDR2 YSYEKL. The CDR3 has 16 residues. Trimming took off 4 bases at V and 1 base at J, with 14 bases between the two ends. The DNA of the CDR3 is TGCGCCAGCAGCCTAAACGGCGGGCTGTCCTACAATGAGCAGTTCTTC. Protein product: CASSLNGGLSYNEQFF.

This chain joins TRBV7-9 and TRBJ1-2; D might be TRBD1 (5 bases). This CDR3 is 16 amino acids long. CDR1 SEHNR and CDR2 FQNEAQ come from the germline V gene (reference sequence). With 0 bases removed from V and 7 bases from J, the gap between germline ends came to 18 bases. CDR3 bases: TGTGCCAGCAGCTTAGCGTTGTGGGGCCGATGGGGTGGCTACACCTTC. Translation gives CASSLALWGRWGGYTF. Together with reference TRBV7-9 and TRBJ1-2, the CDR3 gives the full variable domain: DTGVSQNPRHKITKRGQNVTFRCDPISEHNRLYWYRQTLGQGPEFLTYFQNEAQLEKSRLLSDRFSAERPKGSFSTLEIQRTEQGDSAMYLCASSLALWGRWGGYTFGSGTRLTVV.

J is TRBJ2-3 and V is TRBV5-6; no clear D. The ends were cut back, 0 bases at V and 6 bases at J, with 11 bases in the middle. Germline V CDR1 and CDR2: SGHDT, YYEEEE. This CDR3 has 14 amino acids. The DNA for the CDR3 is TGTGCCAGCAGCTTGGACCAGCCCATGGATACGCAGTATTTT. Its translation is CASSLDQPMDTQYF. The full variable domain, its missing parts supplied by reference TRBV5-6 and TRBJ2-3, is DAGVTQSPTHLIKTRGQQVTLRCSPKSGHDTVSWYQQALGQGPQFIFQYYEEEERQRGNFPDRFSGHQFPNYSSELNVNALLLGDSALYLCASSLDQPMDTQYFGPGTRLTVL.

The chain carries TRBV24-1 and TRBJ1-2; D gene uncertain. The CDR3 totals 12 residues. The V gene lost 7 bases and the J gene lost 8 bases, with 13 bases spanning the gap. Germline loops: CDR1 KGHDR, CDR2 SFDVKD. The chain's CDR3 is CATRAPPRGYTF. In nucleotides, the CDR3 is TGTGCCACCAGAGCTCCCCCCCGGGGCTACACCTTC.

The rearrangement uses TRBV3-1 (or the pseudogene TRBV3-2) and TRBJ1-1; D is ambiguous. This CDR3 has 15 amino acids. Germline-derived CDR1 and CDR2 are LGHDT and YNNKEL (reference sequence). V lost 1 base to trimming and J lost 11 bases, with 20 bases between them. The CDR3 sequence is CASSQGLFWSAGAFF. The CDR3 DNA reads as TGTGCCAGCAGCCAAGGATTGTTCTGGTCGGCCGGGGCTTTCTTT.

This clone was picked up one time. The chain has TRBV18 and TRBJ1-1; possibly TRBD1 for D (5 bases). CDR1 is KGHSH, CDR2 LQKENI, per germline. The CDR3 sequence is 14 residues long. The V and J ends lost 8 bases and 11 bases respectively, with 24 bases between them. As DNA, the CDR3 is TGTGCCAGCCGTCAGGGCGGTCTAGACGATTCGGCTTTCTTT. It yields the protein CASRQGGLDDSAFF.

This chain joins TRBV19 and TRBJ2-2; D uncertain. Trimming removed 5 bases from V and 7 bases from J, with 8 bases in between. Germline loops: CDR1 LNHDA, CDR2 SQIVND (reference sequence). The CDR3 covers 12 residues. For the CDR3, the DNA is TGTGCCAGTAGTCAGACCAACGGGGAGCTGTTTTTT. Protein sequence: CASSQTNGELFF.

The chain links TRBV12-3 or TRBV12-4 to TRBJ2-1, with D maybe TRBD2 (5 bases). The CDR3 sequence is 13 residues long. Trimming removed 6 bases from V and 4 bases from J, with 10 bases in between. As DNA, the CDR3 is TGTGCCAGCAGGTCTCTAGCTTACAATGAGCAGTTCTTC. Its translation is CASRSLAYNEQFF.

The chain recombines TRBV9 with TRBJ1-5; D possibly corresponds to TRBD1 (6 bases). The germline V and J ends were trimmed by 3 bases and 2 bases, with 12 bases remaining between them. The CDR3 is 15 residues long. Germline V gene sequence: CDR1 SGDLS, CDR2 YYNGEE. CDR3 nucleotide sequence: TGTGCCAGCAGCGCTACCGCAGGGGGCAATCAGCCCCAGCATTTT. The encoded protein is CASSATAGGNQPQHF. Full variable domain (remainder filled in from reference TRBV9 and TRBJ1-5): DSGVTQTPKHLITATGQRVTLRCSPRSGDLSVYWYQQSLDQGLQFLIQYYNGEERAKGNILERFSAQQFPDLHSELNLSSLELGDSALYFCASSATAGGNQPQHFGDGTRLSIL.

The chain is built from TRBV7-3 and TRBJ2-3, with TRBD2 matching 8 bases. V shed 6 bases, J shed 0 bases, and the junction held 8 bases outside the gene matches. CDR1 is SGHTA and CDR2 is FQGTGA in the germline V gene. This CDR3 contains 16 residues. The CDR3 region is CASSRGRLASTDTQYF. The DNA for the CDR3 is TGTGCCAGCAGTCGCGGAAGACTAGCGAGCACAGATACGCAGTATTTT.

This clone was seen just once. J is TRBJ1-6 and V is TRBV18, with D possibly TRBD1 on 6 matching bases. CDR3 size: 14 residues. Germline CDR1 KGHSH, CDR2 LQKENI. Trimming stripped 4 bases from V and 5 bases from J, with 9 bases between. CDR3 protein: CASSQRQDNSPLHF. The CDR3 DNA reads TGTGCCAGCTCACAAAGACAGGATAATTCACCCCTCCACTTT.

The CDR3 region is CASGPGTGGRAATNEKLFF. The CDR3 DNA is TGTGCTAGTGGTCCCGGGACAGGGGGCCGGGCTGCAACTAATGAAAAACTGTTTTTT. The chain links TRBV12-5 to TRBJ1-4; 12 nucleotides match TRBD1. Germline V gives CDR1 LGHNT, CDR2 FRNRAP. V was pared by 5 bases and J by 0 bases, with 10 bases of the junction left unmatched. The CDR3 runs 19 residues.

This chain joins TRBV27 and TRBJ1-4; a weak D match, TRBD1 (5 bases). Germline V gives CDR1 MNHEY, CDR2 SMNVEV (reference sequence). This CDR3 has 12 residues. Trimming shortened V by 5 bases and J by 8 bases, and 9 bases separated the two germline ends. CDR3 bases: TGTGCCAGCAGTACGGGGGGAGAAAAACTGTTTTTT. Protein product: CASSTGGEKLFF.

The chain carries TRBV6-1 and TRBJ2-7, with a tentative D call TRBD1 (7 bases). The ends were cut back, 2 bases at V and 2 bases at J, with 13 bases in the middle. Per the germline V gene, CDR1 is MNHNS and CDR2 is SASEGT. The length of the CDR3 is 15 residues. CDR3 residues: CASSELPGGPYEQYF. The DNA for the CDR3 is TGTGCCAGCAGTGAACTTCCAGGGGGGCCCTACGAGCAGTACTTC.